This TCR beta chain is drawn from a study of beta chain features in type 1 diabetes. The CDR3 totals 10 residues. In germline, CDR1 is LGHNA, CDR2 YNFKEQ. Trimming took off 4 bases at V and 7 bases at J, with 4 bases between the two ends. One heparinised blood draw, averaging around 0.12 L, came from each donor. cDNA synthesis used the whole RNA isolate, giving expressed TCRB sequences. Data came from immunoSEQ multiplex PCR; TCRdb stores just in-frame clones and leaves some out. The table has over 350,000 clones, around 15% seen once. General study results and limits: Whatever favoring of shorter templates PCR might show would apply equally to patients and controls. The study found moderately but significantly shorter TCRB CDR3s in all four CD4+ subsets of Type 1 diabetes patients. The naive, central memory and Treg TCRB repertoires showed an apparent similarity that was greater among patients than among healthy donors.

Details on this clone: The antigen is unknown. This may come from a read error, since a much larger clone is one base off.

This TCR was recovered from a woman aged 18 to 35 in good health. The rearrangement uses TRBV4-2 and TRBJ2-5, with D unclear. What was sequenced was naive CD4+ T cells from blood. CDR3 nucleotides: TGTGCCAGCAGCCCAGGGACCCAGTACTTC. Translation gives CASSPGTQYF.